The 22 T cell receptor beta chains below all came from one sample that was sequenced in a study of somatic mutations in cytotoxic T cells in rheumatoid arthritis. The protocol was immunoSEQ multiplex PCR, while the TCRdb copy is restricted to in-frame clones and leaves out a portion. This sample yields 15,000 to 20,000 clones, of which 70% to 85% are seen a single time; approximately 5.3% belongs to the top ten. Sequenced input: CD8+ T cells sorted from blood. These TCRs come from a man in his 60s in good health.

This clone has a single count. The chain employs TRBV7-9 and TRBJ1-1; possible D gene TRBD1, 6 bases. This CDR3 comprises 13 residues. V gave up 8 bases and J gave up 4 bases, with 14 bases separating them. CDR1 and CDR2 (germline): SEHNR, FQNEAQ (reference sequence). The CDR3 loop is CASVPGASTEAFF. In nucleotides, the CDR3 is TGTGCCAGCGTCCCAGGGGCGAGCACTGAAGCTTTCTTT. The whole variable domain, filled in from reference TRBV7-9 and TRBJ1-1, reads DTGVSQNPRHKITKRGQNVTFRCDPISEHNRLYWYRQTLGQGPEFLTYFQNEAQLEKSRLLSDRFSAERPKGSFSTLEIQRTEQGDSAMYLCASVPGASTEAFFGQGTRLTVV.

This chain links TRBV5-1 with TRBJ2-7; D might be TRBD1 (6 bases). Germline values: CDR1 SGHRS, CDR2 YFSETQ. Trimming cost V 2 bases and J 2 bases, with 11 bases left between them. The CDR3 spans 14 residues. The CDR3 spells CASSFSQGTYEQYF. CDR3 in DNA: TGCGCCAGCAGCTTTTCACAGGGCACCTACGAGCAGTACTTC.

The V call is TRBV27, the J call TRBJ2-7; tentatively, D is TRBD2 (6 bases). V lost 5 bases, J lost 3 bases, and 11 bases lay in between. The CDR3 is 13 amino acids. The germline V gene has CDR1 MNHEY and CDR2 SMNVEV (reference sequence). The CDR3 DNA is TGTGCCAGCAGTCCGGGACTTTACTACGAGCAGTACTTC. Translating it yields CASSPGLYYEQYF.

This clone was picked up one time. The gene calls are TRBV6-1 and TRBJ1-5, with a possible D match to TRBD1 (5 bases). Germline V gives CDR1 MNHNS, CDR2 SASEGT. The ends were cut back, 2 bases at V and 1 base at J, with 12 bases in the middle. CDR3 size: 16 residues. This chain's CDR3 is CASSEPRAGSNQPQHF. CDR3 in DNA: TGTGCCAGCAGTGAACCCAGGGCTGGGAGCAATCAGCCCCAGCATTTT.

The CDR3 DNA is TGTGCCAGCAGCCCTGTAATTTTAGCGGGAGGGACCGAGCAGTACTTC. Amino acid sequence: CASSPVILAGGTEQYF. The rearrangement uses TRBV7-9 and TRBJ2-5; 11 bases line up with TRBD2. TRBJ2-7 explains the end of the DNA better; the J call may be wrong. Germline CDR1 reads SEHNR; CDR2 reads FQNEAQ (reference sequence). The CDR3 is 16 amino acids.

This clone is medium-sized (0.01 to 0.1%) within its sample. V usage is TRBV6-5 and J usage is TRBJ2-2; 14 positions agree with TRBD2. CDR1 and CDR2 from the germline V gene are MNHEY and SVGAGI. This CDR3 is built from 16 residues. The V and J ends lost 0 bases and 6 bases, in that order; junction bases with no gene match: 0. The CDR3 spells CASSYSTSGGAGELFF. CDR3 coding DNA: TGTGCCAGCAGTTACTCGACTAGCGGGGGGGCCGGGGAGCTGTTTTTT.

The rearrangement joins TRBV7-6 to TRBJ2-1, with D unresolved. The V end was cut by 4 bases, the J end by 0 bases, with 10 bases between. The CDR3 sequence is 15 residues long. Germline values: CDR1 SGHVS, CDR2 FNYEAQ. The DNA of the CDR3 is TGTGCCAGCAGCTACACAGTAAGCTCCTACAATGAGCAGTTCTTC. Protein: CASSYTVSSYNEQFF.

This clone was counted a single time. This rearrangement joins TRBV5-6 to TRBJ1-5; a weak D match, TRBD1 (6 bases). The V end lost 5 bases, the J end lost 1 base, and 10 bases lay between the germline ends. In germline, CDR1 is SGHDT, CDR2 YYEEEE. This CDR3 region has 14 residues. CDR3: CASSIRGSNQPQHF. As DNA, the CDR3 is TGTGCCAGCAGTATTAGGGGGAGCAATCAGCCCCAGCATTTT.

This chain connects TRBV27 to TRBJ2-1; 8 positions match TRBD2. This CDR3 region has 13 residues. Looked up from germline, CDR1 is MNHEY and CDR2 is SMNVEV (reference sequence). The ends lost 8 bases at V and 4 bases at J; junction bases unmatched: 4. The CDR3 coding sequence is TGTGCCAGCCGGGAGGGCCCGTACAATGAGCAGTTCTTC. It is translated as CASREGPYNEQFF.

V usage is TRBV11-2 and J usage is TRBJ1-1, with D tentatively TRBD1 (5 bases). The V gene lost 1 base and the J gene lost 5 bases, with 11 bases spanning the gap. There are 14 residues in the CDR3. CDR1 is SGHAT, CDR2 FQNNGV, per germline. Written as DNA, the CDR3 is TGTGCCAGCAGCTTAGTGGGGGGGGAAACTGAAGCTTTCTTT. Translating gives CASSLVGGETEAFF.

This clone was picked up one time. The junction does not match germline at one end; this may be a read error. This chain connects TRBV10-3 to TRBJ1-3; 9 bases fit TRBD1. Germline lookup yields CDR1 ENHRY and CDR2 SYGVKD. CDR3 length: 15 residues. The CDR3 region has the DNA TGTGCCATCAGTGTTGGGACAGGGCCTGGAAGCACCATATATTTT. Its translation is CAISVGTGPGSTIYF.

This clone was detected a few times. The chain uses TRBV4-1 and TRBJ2-7, with 12 bases that match TRBD1. The germline V gene encodes CDR1 MGHRA and CDR2 YSYEKL. This CDR3 region has 15 residues. The ends lost 1 base at V and 4 bases at J; junction bases unmatched: 2. The CDR3 loop reads CASSQGDRGLYEQYF. The CDR3 DNA sequence: TGCGCCAGCAGCCAAGGGGACAGGGGGCTATACGAGCAGTACTTC.

This clone was recorded once. The rearrangement joins TRBV7-6 to TRBJ2-1, with TRBD2 matching 12 bases. Germline V gene sequence: CDR1 SGHVS, CDR2 FNYEAQ. The CDR3 is made up of 15 amino acids. J gave up 6 bases and V 5 bases, and 5 bases lay outside the gene matches. CDR3 region: CASSVGTSGSNEQFF. The DNA for the CDR3 is TGTGCCAGCAGCGTCGGGACTAGCGGGTCCAATGAGCAGTTCTTC.

The V call is TRBV2, the J call TRBJ2-1; tentative D call: TRBD2 (6 bases). The CDR3 is 13 amino acids. The germline V gene has CDR1 SNHLY and CDR2 FYNNEI. V was pared by 7 bases and J by 1 base, with 8 bases between. The CDR3: CASNRESYNEQFF. Here the CDR3 DNA reads TGTGCCAGCAACCGGGAGTCCTACAATGAGCAGTTCTTC.

This chain joins TRBV19 and TRBJ2-1, with 8 nucleotides matching TRBD2. The CDR3 has 15 amino acids. The J segment lost 4 bases and the V segment lost 5 bases, leaving 7 bases of the junction unmatched. Germline CDR1 LNHDA, CDR2 SQIVND (reference sequence). The CDR3: CASSFGGGEYNEQFF. The DNA of the CDR3 is TGTGCCAGTAGTTTCGGGGGGGGAGAATACAATGAGCAGTTCTTC.

The chain employs TRBV2 and TRBJ1-5; 9 nucleotides line up with TRBD1. Trimming took 2 bases from V and 1 from J; bases not matched to a gene: 6. The CDR3 is 17 amino acids. Germline V lookup: CDR1 SNHLY, CDR2 FYNNEI. The CDR3 reads CASSESGQGRSNQPQHF. For the CDR3, the DNA is TGTGCCAGCAGTGAATCGGGACAGGGTAGGAGCAATCAGCCCCAGCATTTT. Combining the CDR3 with reference TRBV2 and TRBJ1-5 gives the whole variable domain EPEVTQTPSHQVTQMGQEVILRCVPISNHLYFYWYRQILGQKVEFLVSFYNNEISEKSEIFDDQFSVERPDGSNFTLKIRSTKLEDSAMYFCASSESGQGRSNQPQHFGDGTRLSIL.

CDR3 region: CASSLGEGGEQYF. The DNA of the CDR3 is TGTGCCAGCAGCTTAGGAGAGGGAGGCGAGCAGTACTTC. The chain links TRBV7-9 to TRBJ2-7, with D maybe TRBD2 (6 bases). V shed 1 base and J shed 6 bases, with 10 bases lying between them. CDR1 is SEHNR and CDR2 is FQNEAQ in the germline V gene (reference sequence). The CDR3 length is 13 residues.

The rearrangement joins TRBV6-5 to TRBJ2-2, with D uncertain. In germline, CDR1 is MNHEY, CDR2 SVGAGI. V lost 2 bases, J lost 6 bases, and 7 bases lay in between. The CDR3 has 13 amino acids. This chain's CDR3 is CASSYKAAGELFF. The CDR3, as DNA: TGTGCCAGCAGTTACAAGGCGGCCGGGGAGCTGTTTTTT.

The J gene is TRBJ2-3, the V gene TRBV4-1, with D possibly TRBD1 on 6 matching bases. Germline V gene lookup returns CDR1 MGHRA and CDR2 YSYEKL. V lost 4 bases and J 1 base, leaving 15 bases between the germline ends. The CDR3 is 16 amino acids. CDR3 in amino acids: CASSLVFRGRTDTQYF. DNA for the CDR3: TGCGCCAGCAGCCTCGTTTTCAGGGGACGCACAGATACGCAGTATTTT.

The J gene is TRBJ2-5, the V gene TRBV5-8, with TRBD2 matching 14 bases. Trimming took 4 bases from V and 5 from J; bases not matched to a gene: 7. Germline V lookup: CDR1 SGHTS, CDR2 YDEGEE. The CDR3 is made up of 16 amino acids. Written as DNA, the CDR3 is TGTGCCAGCAGCCTAACACGGACTAGCGGGGGGGAGACCCAGTACTTC. It translates to CASSLTRTSGGETQYF.

The CDR3 is CASSARDSYEQYF. DNA of the CDR3: TGTGCCAGCAGCGCCCGGGACAGCTACGAGCAGTACTTC. The rearrangement uses TRBV5-5 and TRBJ2-7; TRBD1 aligns across 7 bases. The V gene's germline CDR1 is SGHKS and CDR2 YYEKEE (reference sequence). The J segment lost 3 bases and the V segment lost 4 bases, leaving 4 bases of the junction unmatched. The CDR3 has 13 amino acids.

The gene calls are TRBV7-6 and TRBJ2-7; the match to TRBD2 covers 14 bases. CDR3 size: 17 residues. J lost 2 bases, V lost 4 bases, and 7 bases had no gene match. Per the germline V gene, CDR1 is SGHVS and CDR2 is FNYEAQ. The CDR3 loop is CASSCPGLAGVPYEQYF. The CDR3 DNA is TGTGCCAGCAGCTGCCCGGGACTAGCGGGAGTACCCTACGAGCAGTACTTC.